The 3 T cell receptor beta chains below come from one sample, sequenced in a study of beta chain features in type 1 diabetes. Of the isolated RNA, all was reverse transcribed, and so the sequenced material was expressed TCRB transcripts. TCRdb's copy holds only in-frame clones and misses some; the assay was immunoSEQ multiplex PCR. The data show fewer than 250,000 clones, 13% to 15% seen once. Sequencing was performed on naive CD4+ T cells from blood. These receptors were taken from a woman between 35 and 50 years old in good health.

The chain joins TRBV7-9 to TRBJ1-5; D is perhaps TRBD1 (5 bases). The CDR3 consists of 18 residues. Germline V gene sequence: CDR1 SEHNR, CDR2 FQNEAQ (reference sequence). V gave up 10 bases and J gave up 6 bases, with 31 bases separating them. CDR3 nucleotides: TGTGCCAACGGACATACCTCGAAGTGTCGGAAGGGTGTTCAGCCCCAGCATTTT. Translating gives CANGHTSKCRKGVQPQHF.

This clone came up a few times. The rearrangement uses TRBV21-1 and TRBJ2-7; the table names TRBD1, a call not compared with the DNA. TRBV21-1 is an annotated pseudogene. This CDR3 has 16 amino acids. The CDR3 protein is CASSKSLAGMIYEQYF. The CDR3 region has the DNA TGTGCCAGCAGCAAAAGCCTGGCAGGGATGATCTACGAGCAGTACTTC.

This clone was seen a handful of times. The V gene is TRBV5-6, the J gene TRBJ1-5, with 7 bases aligning to TRBD1. This CDR3 has 14 residues. With 8 bases clipped from V and 2 bases from J, the junction kept 7 bases outside the gene matches. Germline CDR1 SGHDT, CDR2 YYEEEE. CDR3 residues: CASTQGRGNQPQHF. CDR3 DNA: TGTGCCAGTACACAGGGGAGAGGCAATCAGCCCCAGCATTTT.